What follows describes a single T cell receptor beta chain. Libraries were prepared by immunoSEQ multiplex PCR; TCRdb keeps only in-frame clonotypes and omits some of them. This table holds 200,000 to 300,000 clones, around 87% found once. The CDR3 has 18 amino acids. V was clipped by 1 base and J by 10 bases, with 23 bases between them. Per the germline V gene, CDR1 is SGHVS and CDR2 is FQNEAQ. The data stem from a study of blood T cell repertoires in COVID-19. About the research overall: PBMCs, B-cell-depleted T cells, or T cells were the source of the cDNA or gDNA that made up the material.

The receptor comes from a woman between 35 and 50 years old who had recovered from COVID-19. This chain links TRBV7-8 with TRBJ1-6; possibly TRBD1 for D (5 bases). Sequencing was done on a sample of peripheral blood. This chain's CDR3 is CASSLEPGPGGEGSPLHF. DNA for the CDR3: TGTGCCAGCAGCTTAGAACCGGGCCCCGGAGGGGAGGGATCACCCCTCCACTTT.